This is a list of T cell receptor beta chains from one sample in a study of T cell changes during pregnancy in multiple sclerosis. The repertoire was sequenced with immunoSEQ multiplex PCR; TCRdb's copy has only in-frame clones and lacks some. The sample shows tens of thousands of clones, more than 75% of them seen only once. The starting material was peripheral blood, obtained in the first trimester of pregnancy. The receptors here all came from a female donor in good health, enrolled as a control in a pregnancy study. The CDR3 runs from the conserved cysteine through the conserved F or W. The order of the fields is V gene, J gene, CDR3 protein.

v_gene: TRBV7-3
j_gene: TRBJ2-1
CDR3aa: CASSLRPGFYNEQFF

v_gene: TRBV9
j_gene: TRBJ2-5
CDR3aa: CASSAWGTSSGETQYF

v_gene: TRBV28
j_gene: TRBJ2-3
CDR3aa: CASRSSGKADTQYF

v_gene: TRBV5-1
j_gene: TRBJ2-7
CDR3aa: CASSPTSGSSYEQYF

v_gene: TRBV11-2
j_gene: TRBJ2-2
CDR3aa: CASSLDAVGGELFF

v_gene: TRBV19
j_gene: TRBJ2-3
CDR3aa: CASSLRPPGSTDTQYF

v_gene: TRBV9
j_gene: TRBJ2-2
CDR3aa: CASSAPRGLANTGELFF

v_gene: TRBV11-2
j_gene: TRBJ2-7
CDR3aa: CASSSGTGGMYEQYF

v_gene: TRBV5-4
j_gene: TRBJ2-1
CDR3aa: CASGRPFGSYNEQFF

v_gene: TRBV15
j_gene: TRBJ1-4
CDR3aa: CATSRDRNSNEKLFF

v_gene: TRBV18
j_gene: TRBJ1-6
CDR3aa: CASSEEYNSPLHF

v_gene: TRBV6-6
j_gene: TRBJ1-3
CDR3aa: CASSSGTAYSGNTIYF

v_gene: TRBV27
j_gene: TRBJ2-7
CDR3aa: CASSLGLYEQYF

v_gene: TRBV7-2
j_gene: TRBJ1-2
CDR3aa: CASSPRGRGRDGYTF

v_gene: TRBV25-1
j_gene: TRBJ2-1
CDR3aa: CASSLLGLAATRGNEQFF

v_gene: TRBV19
j_gene: TRBJ2-2
CDR3aa: CASSMRGLTNTGELFF

v_gene: TRBV4-1
j_gene: TRBJ1-1
CDR3aa: CASSLALQGANTEAFF

v_gene: TRBV9
j_gene: TRBJ2-1
CDR3aa: CASSPDRSSYNEQFF

v_gene: TRBV2
j_gene: TRBJ1-1
CDR3aa: CASSLDLDTEAFF

v_gene: TRBV5-6
j_gene: TRBJ1-1
CDR3aa: CASSPSTGLEAFF

v_gene: TRBV6-1
j_gene: TRBJ2-1
CDR3aa: CASERGGVSNEQFF

v_gene: TRBV28
j_gene: TRBJ2-1
CDR3aa: CASSLQTRVRDNEQFF

v_gene: TRBV9
j_gene: TRBJ2-3
CDR3aa: CASSAGAISTDTQYF

v_gene: TRBV19
j_gene: TRBJ1-2
CDR3aa: CASSITGIEAPGYTF

v_gene: TRBV30
j_gene: TRBJ1-5
CDR3aa: CAWSGTVNQPQHF

v_gene: TRBV9
j_gene: TRBJ1-1
CDR3aa: CASSVAGSNTEAFF